Reported below is one T cell receptor (beta chain). The authors' processing: Scientists estimated how many nucleated cells there were by amplifying reference gene primers. Sequencing was performed with immunoSEQ multiplex PCR; in TCRdb, only in-frame clones are kept and a portion is missing. V and J calls and clone size are those listed in that table; D and trimming were worked out from the DNA. Seen here are some 65,000 clones, 80% observed once, and the top ten hold 8.5% to 10%. These data belong to a study of blood T cell repertoires in COVID-19. Study overall: COVID-19 samples collected from the United States, Italy and Spain covered acute and convalescent phases. Nucleic acid was either cDNA or gDNA, and it came from T cells, B-cell-depleted T cells, or PBMCs.

V shed 0 bases, J shed 5 bases, and the junction held 6 bases outside the gene matches. This CDR3 is built from 15 residues. Germline V lookup: CDR1 SGHDT, CDR2 YYEEEE. The sample consisted of peripheral blood. The gene calls are TRBV5-6 and TRBJ2-5; 8 nucleotides agree with TRBD2. This clonotype originated in a human donor in a cohort sampled during active COVID-19. This chain's CDR3 is CASSLAGLASETQYF. The CDR3 bases are TGTGCCAGCAGCTTGGCAGGACTAGCTAGCGAGACCCAGTACTTC.